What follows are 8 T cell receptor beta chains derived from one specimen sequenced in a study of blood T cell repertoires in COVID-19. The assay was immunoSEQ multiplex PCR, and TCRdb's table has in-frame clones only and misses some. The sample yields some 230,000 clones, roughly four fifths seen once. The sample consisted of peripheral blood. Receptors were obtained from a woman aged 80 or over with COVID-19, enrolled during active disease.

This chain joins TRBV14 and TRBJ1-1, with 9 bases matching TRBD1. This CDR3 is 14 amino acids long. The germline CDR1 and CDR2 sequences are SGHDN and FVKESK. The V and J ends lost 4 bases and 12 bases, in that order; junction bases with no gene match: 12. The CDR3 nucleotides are TGTGCCAGCAGCCTGGGGACCGGGACAGGGCAAACTTTCTTT. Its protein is CASSLGTGTGQTFF.

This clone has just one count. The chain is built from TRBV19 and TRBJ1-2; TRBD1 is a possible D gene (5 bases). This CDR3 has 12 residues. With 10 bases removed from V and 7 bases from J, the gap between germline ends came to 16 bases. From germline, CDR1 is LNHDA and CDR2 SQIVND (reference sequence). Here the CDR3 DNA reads TGTGCCACCTCCCCAGGGTCCCGTGGCTACACCTTC. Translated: CATSPGSRGYTF.

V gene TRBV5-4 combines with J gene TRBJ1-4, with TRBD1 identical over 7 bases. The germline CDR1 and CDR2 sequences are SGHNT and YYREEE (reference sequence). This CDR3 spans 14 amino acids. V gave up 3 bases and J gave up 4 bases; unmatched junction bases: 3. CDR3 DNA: TGTGCCAGCAGCTCAGGGGGTTTTAATGAAAAACTGTTTTTT. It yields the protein CASSSGGFNEKLFF.

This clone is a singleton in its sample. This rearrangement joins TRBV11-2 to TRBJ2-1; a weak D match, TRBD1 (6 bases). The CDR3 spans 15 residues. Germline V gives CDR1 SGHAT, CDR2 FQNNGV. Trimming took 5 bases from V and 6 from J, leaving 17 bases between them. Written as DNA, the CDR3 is TGTGCCAGCAGCACCCGGACAGTTTCGCCCAATGAGCAGTTCTTC. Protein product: CASSTRTVSPNEQFF.

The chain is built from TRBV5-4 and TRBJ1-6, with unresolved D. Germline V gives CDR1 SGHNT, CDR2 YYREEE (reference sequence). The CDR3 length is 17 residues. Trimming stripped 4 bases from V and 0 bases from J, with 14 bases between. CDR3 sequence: CASSPFAGSSYNSPLHF. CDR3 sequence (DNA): TGTGCCAGCAGCCCATTTGCGGGGAGCTCCTATAATTCACCCCTCCACTTT. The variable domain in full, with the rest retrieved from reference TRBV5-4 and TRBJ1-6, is ETGVTQSPTHLIKTRGQQVTLRCSSQSGHNTVSWYQQALGQGPQFIFQYYREEENGRGNFPPRFSGLQFPNYSSELNVNALELDDSALYLCASSPFAGSSYNSPLHFGNGTRLTVT.

The CDR3: CASVGPRGALKGYTF. In DNA, the CDR3 is TGTGCCAGCGTTGGACCTCGGGGGGCTCTGAAGGGCTACACCTTC. This rearrangement joins TRBV28 to TRBJ1-2, with D maybe TRBD1 (6 bases). This CDR3 region has 15 residues. Trimming pared 8 bases from V and 8 bases from J, leaving 24 bases between. Germline assignment: CDR1 MDHEN and CDR2 SYDVKM.

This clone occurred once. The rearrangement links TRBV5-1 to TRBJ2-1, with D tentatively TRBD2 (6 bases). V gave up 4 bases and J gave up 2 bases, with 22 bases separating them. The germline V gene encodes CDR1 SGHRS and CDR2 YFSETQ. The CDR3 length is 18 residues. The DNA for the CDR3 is TGCGCCAGCAGCCCCTTTCCGGGGGTTGACCTAACCTACAATGAGCAGTTCTTC. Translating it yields CASSPFPGVDLTYNEQFF.

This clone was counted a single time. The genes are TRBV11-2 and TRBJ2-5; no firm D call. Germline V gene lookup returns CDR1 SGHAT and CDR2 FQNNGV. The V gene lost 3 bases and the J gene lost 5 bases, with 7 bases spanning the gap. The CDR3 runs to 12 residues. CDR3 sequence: CASSFARETQYF. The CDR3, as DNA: TGTGCCAGCAGCTTCGCACGGGAGACCCAGTACTTC.